This T cell receptor beta chain was captured in a study of shared clonotypes between healthy human individuals. Study outcomes and limitations: Specimens sampled were limited to blood, with tissue repertoires likely differing. For sorted subsets, rarefaction showed incomplete sequencing despite large depth.

Germline V lookup: CDR1 KGHSH, CDR2 LQKENI. The CDR3 totals 14 residues. Trimming pared 0 bases from V and 6 bases from J, leaving 12 bases between. The donors were all Caucasian adults (living in Nashville, Tennessee). This clone was recorded only once. Its target is not known. Several immunoSEQ plates received, in even portions, the genomic DNA of each subset. The repertoire was sequenced with immunoSEQ multiplex PCR; TCRdb's copy has only in-frame clones and lacks some. Among about a million clones, 70% to 85% were seen once, and the ten largest hold 0.89%. This TCR derives from a man aged 18-30 years in good health. Some clones in this sample may be carry-over from other donors' samples. This rearrangement joins TRBV18 to TRBJ2-7; D may be TRBD2 (6 bases). Sequences were obtained from memory CD4+ T cells from PBMCs. Subset indicated: CD45RA-negative fraction. CDR3 sequence (DNA): TGTGCCAGCTCACCACCCGGGGGTTTGGGCGAGCAGTACTTC. Its protein is CASSPPGGLGEQYF.